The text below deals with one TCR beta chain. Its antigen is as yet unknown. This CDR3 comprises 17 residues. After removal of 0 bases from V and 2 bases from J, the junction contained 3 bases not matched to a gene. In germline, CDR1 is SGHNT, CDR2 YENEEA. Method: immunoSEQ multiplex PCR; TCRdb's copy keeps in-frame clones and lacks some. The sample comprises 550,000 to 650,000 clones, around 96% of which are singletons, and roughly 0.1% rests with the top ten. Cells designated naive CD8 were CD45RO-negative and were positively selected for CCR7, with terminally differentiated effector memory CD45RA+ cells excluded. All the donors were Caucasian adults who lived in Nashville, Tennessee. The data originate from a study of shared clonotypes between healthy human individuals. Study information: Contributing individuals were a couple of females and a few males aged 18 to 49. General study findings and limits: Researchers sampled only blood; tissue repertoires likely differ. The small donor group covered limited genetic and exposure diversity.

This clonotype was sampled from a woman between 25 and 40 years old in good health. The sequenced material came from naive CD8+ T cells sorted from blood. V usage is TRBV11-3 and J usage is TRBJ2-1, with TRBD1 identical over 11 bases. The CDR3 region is CASSLDPGQGAYNEQFF. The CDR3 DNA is TGTGCCAGCAGCTTAGATCCGGGACAGGGGGCCTACAATGAGCAGTTCTTC. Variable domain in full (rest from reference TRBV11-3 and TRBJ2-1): EAGVVQSPRYKIIEKKQPVAFWCNPISGHNTLYWYLQNLGQGPELLIRYENEEAVDDSQLPKDRFSAERLKGVDSTLKIQPAELGDSAVYLCASSLDPGQGAYNEQFFGPGTRLTVL.